The clone carrying this T cell receptor beta chain came up once. Antigen specificity is unknown. Libraries were prepared by immunoSEQ multiplex PCR; TCRdb keeps only in-frame clonotypes and omits some of them. Of 15,000 to 20,000 clones listed, 65% to 80% were seen once; the top ten hold about 15%. The data belong to a study of T cell clonotyping in hematopoietic cell transplantation. Study-wide points: After transplant, recipient diversity fell while pathologically expanded clonotypes grew through day 180. Graft donor and pretransplant recipient Inverse Simpson Index values predicted broader posttransplant TCR diversity. Few recipient clonotypes overlapped donors; over 95% were de novo at given depth. No sorting was done, leaving CD4 and CD8 contributions mixed.

Germline V gene data show CDR1 as SNHLY and CDR2 as FYNNEI. The CDR3 has 12 residues. The chain recombines TRBV2 with TRBJ1-3; D gene uncertain. The sequenced material came from peripheral blood mononuclear cells. The clonotype comes from a man aged 55 to 70 in good health. Some clones in this sample may be carry-over from other donors' samples. CDR3 loop: CGLKDSGNTIYF. CDR3 DNA: TGTGGCCTGAAGGACTCTGGAAACACCATATATTTT.